These 20 T cell receptor beta chains originate from one sample sequenced in a study of blood T cell repertoires in COVID-19. Only in-frame clones appear in the TCRdb table, and some are missing; sequencing was by immunoSEQ multiplex PCR. The sample contains more than 300,000 clones, 70% to 90% of which appear only once. Material for sequencing was PBMCs or T cells enriched from blood (not recorded which). The source of these receptors is a woman aged 18-29 years who had recovered from COVID-19.

This chain uses TRBV7-2 with TRBJ1-2; D is unclear. Trimming removed 5 bases at V and 2 bases at J, with 18 bases between. This CDR3 spans 16 amino acids. Germline CDR1 and CDR2: SGHTA and FQGNSA. The CDR3 sequence: CASSPQDSQINYGYTF. The CDR3 DNA sequence: TGTGCCAGCAGCCCCCAGGACTCCCAGATAAACTATGGCTACACCTTC. Based on the CDR3 plus reference TRBV7-2 and TRBJ1-2, the full variable domain is GAGVSQSPSNKVTEKGKDVELRCDPISGHTALYWYRQSLGQGLEFLIYFQGNSAPDKSGLPSDRFSAERTGGSVSTLTIQRTQQEDSAVYLCASSPQDSQINYGYTFGSGTRLTVV.

The chain links TRBV4-3 to TRBJ2-1; D is perhaps TRBD2 (5 bases). CDR3 length equals 13 residues. Per germline, CDR1 LGHNA and CDR2 YSLEER. Between the trimmed V and J ends, which lost 4 bases and 7 bases, there was a span of 11 bases. CDR3 coding DNA: TGCGCCAGCAGCCGAGACCCGGGGAATGAGCAGTTCTTC. It is translated as CASSRDPGNEQFF.

The chain is built from TRBV7-2 and TRBJ2-7; possible D gene TRBD1, 7 bases. The germline V gene has CDR1 SGHTA and CDR2 FQGNSA. Trimming cost V 4 bases and J 9 bases, with 19 bases left between them. The CDR3 extends over 14 amino acids. The CDR3 reads CASSSGDSLRGQYF. For the CDR3, the DNA is TGTGCCAGCAGCTCGGGGGACAGCCTACGAGGGCAGTACTTC.

The genes are TRBV6-4 and TRBJ1-6; possibly TRBD1 for D (6 bases). Germline CDR1 and CDR2: MRHNA and SNTAGT. V lost 3 bases and J lost 9, with 15 bases in between. This CDR3 is 15 amino acids long. The CDR3 DNA follows: TGTGCCAGCAGTGAACAGGGTTTAGGTGGTTCACCCCTCCACTTT. Residues: CASSEQGLGGSPLHF.

This clone appeared once. This chain connects TRBV28 to TRBJ1-3; D possibly corresponds to TRBD1 (5 bases). Germline V gene data show CDR1 as MDHEN and CDR2 as SYDVKM. Trimming pared 3 bases from V and 0 bases from J, leaving 9 bases between. This CDR3 has 15 amino acids. Here the CDR3 reads CASSFRGSSGNTIYF. In DNA, the CDR3 is TGTGCCAGCAGTTTCCGGGGGTCCTCTGGAAACACCATATATTTT.

V and J are TRBV6-5 and TRBJ1-1; unclear D gene. V dropped 6 bases and J dropped 0 bases, with 5 bases sitting between them. The CDR3 length is 12 residues. The germline gives CDR1 MNHEY, CDR2 SVGAGI. This CDR3 is CASSGMNTEAFF. CDR3 coding DNA: TGTGCCAGCAGCGGGATGAACACTGAAGCTTTCTTT.

This clone was recorded a few times. This chain joins TRBV7-2 and TRBJ2-3, with D possibly TRBD2 on 6 matching bases. Trimming pared 3 bases from V and 1 base from J, leaving 11 bases between. Germline V CDR1 and CDR2: SGHTA, FQGNSA. This CDR3 has 15 residues. In nucleotides, the CDR3 is TGTGCCAGCAGCTTCCCTAGCGCGGGCACAGATACGCAGTATTTT. It codes for CASSFPSAGTDTQYF.

V usage is TRBV6-5 and J usage is TRBJ2-5; 11 bases agree with TRBD2. The CDR3 has 15 residues. V shed 4 bases, J shed 0 bases, and the junction held 1 base outside the gene matches. Germline V gives CDR1 MNHEY, CDR2 SVGAGI. CDR3 coding DNA: TGTGCCAGCAGTTCTAGCGGGGGGAACCAAGAGACCCAGTACTTC. As protein: CASSSSGGNQETQYF.

The chain uses TRBV6-5 and TRBJ1-1; D is ambiguous. The V gene lost 4 bases and the J gene lost 7 bases, with 10 bases spanning the gap. This CDR3 is 12 amino acids long. The germline V gene encodes CDR1 MNHEY and CDR2 SVGAGI. The CDR3 DNA reads TGTGCCAGCAGTTCGCCCTCGGGTGAAGCTTTCTTT. It encodes CASSSPSGEAFF.

The V gene is TRBV5-6, the J gene TRBJ1-1, with 9 bases identical to TRBD1. The J segment lost 4 bases and the V segment lost 4 bases, leaving 8 bases of the junction unmatched. From germline, CDR1 is SGHDT and CDR2 YYEEEE. This CDR3 spans 15 amino acids. The CDR3 bases are TGTGCCAGCAGCCTAGGGGACAGGGACACCACTGAAGCTTTCTTT. It yields the protein CASSLGDRDTTEAFF.

The CDR3 DNA is TGTGCCAGCATCTCTTGGGGGAGGAAGGAGCAGTTCTTC. Translation: CASISWGRKEQFF. The V and J genes are TRBV28 and TRBJ2-1, with a tentative D call TRBD2 (6 bases). This CDR3 spans 13 amino acids. The ends were cut back, 7 bases at V and 10 bases at J, with 17 bases in the middle. Germline values: CDR1 MDHEN, CDR2 SYDVKM.

The rearrangement uses TRBV7-8 and TRBJ1-1; 10 bases fit TRBD1. The length of the CDR3 is 17 residues. CDR1 is SGHVS, CDR2 FQNEAQ, per germline. J was trimmed by 4 bases and V by 6 bases; bases with no gene match: 14. The CDR3 coding sequence is TGTGCCAGCAGGCATTTAGGACAGGGGGTAGGGAGCACTGAAGCTTTCTTT. Translated, it gives CASRHLGQGVGSTEAFF.

The chain couples TRBV9 to TRBJ1-4; D is unclear. V lost 0 bases and J 3 bases, leaving 6 bases between the germline ends. The CDR3 has 14 amino acids. Germline V gene lookup returns CDR1 SGDLS and CDR2 YYNGEE. The CDR3 loop is CASSVGGSNEKLFF. In DNA form, the CDR3 reads TGTGCCAGCAGCGTAGGAGGATCTAATGAAAAACTGTTTTTT.

V usage is TRBV2 and J usage is TRBJ1-3; a weak D match, TRBD1 (5 bases). Germline values: CDR1 SNHLY, CDR2 FYNNEI. This CDR3 contains 13 residues. Trimming took off 7 bases at V and 1 base at J, with 8 bases between the two ends. Here the CDR3 DNA reads TGTGCCAGCACGGACATTTCTGGAAACACCATATATTTT. It encodes CASTDISGNTIYF.

The J gene is TRBJ1-2, the V gene TRBV29-1; the match to TRBD1 covers 8 bases. J was trimmed by 4 bases and V by 5 bases; bases with no gene match: 9. Germline assignment: CDR1 SQVTM and CDR2 ANQGSEA. There are 14 residues in the CDR3. CDR3 in amino acids: CSVKDRDLFYGYTF. In DNA, the CDR3 is TGCAGCGTTAAGGACAGGGATTTATTCTATGGCTACACCTTC.

The J gene is TRBJ2-2, the V gene TRBV7-9, with D possibly TRBD2 on 5 matching bases. CDR1 is SEHNR, CDR2 FQNEAQ, per germline (reference sequence). V was shortened by 8 bases and J by 0 bases, with 10 bases between the two germline ends. This CDR3 contains 14 residues. CDR3 in amino acids: CASAVGANTGELFF. CDR3 DNA: TGTGCCAGCGCGGTCGGGGCGAACACCGGGGAGCTGTTTTTT.

The rearrangement joins TRBV7-2 to TRBJ1-3; 7 bases line up with TRBD1. Per the germline V gene, CDR1 is SGHTA and CDR2 is FQGNSA. V was clipped by 5 bases and J by 4 bases; unmatched bases: 11. The CDR3 is 16 residues long. The CDR3 loop is CASSRPEQGRGNTIYF. The CDR3 DNA reads as TGTGCCAGCAGCCGCCCCGAACAGGGGAGAGGAAACACCATATATTTT.

The rearrangement links TRBV10-3 to TRBJ2-1; TRBD2 aligns across 11 bases. CDR3 size: 15 residues. Germline V gene data show CDR1 as ENHRY and CDR2 as SYGVKD. J was trimmed by 6 bases and V by 8 bases; bases with no gene match: 9. CDR3 in DNA: TGTGCCATCCATAGCGGGGGGGAGATGGGCAATGAGCAGTTCTTC. It yields the protein CAIHSGGEMGNEQFF.

This clone has just one count. The rearrangement links TRBV19 to TRBJ2-1, with TRBD2 identical over 10 bases. The junction had 9 bases not matched to a gene; V was cut back by 5 bases and J by 5 bases. Germline CDR1 is LNHDA and CDR2 is SQIVND (reference sequence). The CDR3 runs to 16 residues. CDR3 coding DNA: TGTGCCAGTAGTGGGTTTAGCGGGGGGATGAACAATGAGCAGTTCTTC. This encodes CASSGFSGGMNNEQFF. Full variable domain (rest looked up from reference TRBV19 and TRBJ2-1): DGGITQSPKYLFRKEGQNVTLSCEQNLNHDAMYWYRQDPGQGLRLIYYSQIVNDFQKGDIAEGYSVSREKKESFPLTVTSAQKNPTAFYLCASSGFSGGMNNEQFFGPGTRLTVL.

The V call is TRBV7-8, the J call TRBJ1-2; 8 bases fit TRBD1. V shed 5 bases, J shed 8 bases, and the junction held 7 bases outside the gene matches. Germline V CDR1 and CDR2: SGHVS, FQNEAQ. This CDR3 has 13 residues. The CDR3 loop is CASSLDRGNGYTF. CDR3 nucleotides: TGTGCCAGCAGCCTCGACAGGGGCAACGGCTACACCTTC.